These 31 T cell receptor beta chains were all obtained from the same sample, sequenced in a study of T cells in Graves' hyperthyroidism and ophthalmopathy. RNA transcripts served as the template for amplifying TCR beta CDR3 regions. The TCR CDR3 first-round RT-PCR relied on the HTBI primer set. TCRdb passed the multiplex PCR reads through MiXCR, listing each CDR3 protein once. The sample contains some 440,000 distinct CDR3 sequences, 15% to 18% of which appear only once. Sequences were obtained from blood. The receptors shown here come from a woman younger than 35 with Graves' hyperthyroidism.

This clonotype was seen only a few times. The chain joins TRBV19 to TRBJ1-1; 8 nucleotides agree with TRBD1. V was pared by 5 bases and J by 4 bases, with 9 bases of the junction left unmatched. Looked up from germline, CDR1 is LNHDA and CDR2 is SQIVND (reference sequence). This CDR3 region has 15 residues. CDR3 DNA sequence: TGTGCCAGTAGTCCCGGACAGGGTAGGGGCACTGAAGCTTTCTTT. It codes for CASSPGQGRGTEAFF.

The chain employs TRBV29-1 and TRBJ2-5, with D perhaps matching TRBD1 or TRBD2 (6 bases each). V was clipped by 6 bases and J by 12 bases, with 17 bases between them. From germline, CDR1 is SQVTM and CDR2 ANQGSEA. The CDR3 consists of 11 residues. This chain's CDR3 is CSVDSGGVKYF. The CDR3 DNA follows: TGCAGCGTGGACAGCGGAGGGGTGAAGTACTTC.

This clonotype was counted between two and nine times. The V call is TRBV6-2 or TRBV6-3, the J call TRBJ2-2; TRBD1 agrees at 8 bases. The CDR3 contains 14 residues. Losses at the gene ends were 4 bases for V and 6 bases for J; bases not matched to a gene: 4. From germline, CDR1 is MNHEY and CDR2 SVGEGT. CDR3 loop: CASSLTTGAGELFF. The CDR3 coding sequence is TGTGCCAGCAGTTTAACGACAGGGGCCGGGGAGCTGTTTTTT.

This chain joins TRBV27 and TRBJ2-7; possibly TRBD2 for D (6 bases). The CDR3 spans 15 residues. The V end lost 5 bases, the J end lost 0 bases, and 14 bases lay between the germline ends. Germline V gene lookup returns CDR1 MNHEY and CDR2 SMNVEV (reference sequence). The CDR3: CASSVTSWSSYEQYF. In DNA form, the CDR3 reads TGTGCCAGCAGTGTTACTAGCTGGAGCTCCTACGAGCAGTACTTC.

CDR3 coding DNA: TGTGCCAGCAGGATACGCGTAGCCAAAAACATTCAGTACTTC. Protein sequence: CASRIRVAKNIQYF. The chain joins TRBV11-3 to TRBJ2-4; D gene ambiguous. Between the trimmed V and J ends, which lost 6 bases and 0 bases, there was a span of 9 bases. Germline V CDR1 and CDR2: SGHNT, YENEEA. This CDR3 comprises 14 residues.

This clonotype was observed at least ten times. This chain uses TRBV28 with TRBJ2-3, with D perhaps TRBD1 or TRBD2 (5 bases each). Germline V gene lookup returns CDR1 MDHEN and CDR2 SYDVKM. The CDR3 has 14 amino acids. Trimming took off 5 bases at V and 3 bases at J, with 12 bases between the two ends. The CDR3 spells CASSHRDGTDTQYF. CDR3 bases: TGTGCCAGCAGTCACCGGGACGGTACAGATACGCAGTATTTT.

The chain couples TRBV7-3 to TRBJ1-3, with no clear D. Per germline, CDR1 SGHTA and CDR2 FQGTGA. CDR3 length: 13 residues. V was clipped by 5 bases and J by 2 bases, with 7 bases between them. CDR3 in amino acids: CASSTSAGNTIYF. CDR3 coding DNA: TGTGCCAGCAGCACGAGTGCTGGAAACACCATATATTTT.

The chain carries TRBV7-9 and TRBJ1-2; D is uncertain. The length of the CDR3 is 13 residues. Germline CDR1 SEHNR, CDR2 FQNEAQ (reference sequence). Trimming left V 3 bases short and J 4 bases short, with 9 bases between. The CDR3 spells CASSFNQVYGYTF. The CDR3, as DNA: TGTGCCAGCAGCTTCAATCAGGTCTATGGCTACACCTTC. The complete variable domain, with remaining parts taken from reference TRBV7-9 and TRBJ1-2, reads DTGVSQNPRHKITKRGQNVTFRCDPISEHNRLYWYRQTLGQGPEFLTYFQNEAQLEKSRLLSDRFSAERPKGSFSTLEIQRTEQGDSAMYLCASSFNQVYGYTFGSGTRLTVV.

This clonotype has ten or more counts. J is TRBJ1-1 and V is TRBV7-2, with D possibly being TRBD1 (5 bases). Between the trimmed V and J ends, which lost 5 bases and 4 bases, there was a span of 20 bases. Germline-derived CDR1 and CDR2 are SGHTA and FQGNSA. The CDR3 is 16 residues long. CDR3 nucleotide sequence: TGTGCCAGCAGCAAGCGGTCTGTCGGGGCGAGCACTGAAGCTTTCTTT. It specifies CASSKRSVGASTEAFF.

V and J are TRBV7-9 and TRBJ1-2; 7 bases map to TRBD1. This CDR3 has 15 residues. Germline loops: CDR1 SEHNR, CDR2 FQNEAQ (reference sequence). V was pared by 0 bases and J by 8 bases, with 9 bases of the junction left unmatched. CDR3 protein: CASSLAPIRGEGYTF. CDR3 sequence (DNA): TGTGCCAGCAGCTTAGCGCCTATCAGGGGGGAAGGCTACACCTTC.

This clonotype was seen many times. V and J are TRBV3-1 and TRBJ1-1; the D is unclear. Between the trimmed V and J ends, which lost 0 bases and 5 bases, there was a span of 7 bases. Germline CDR1 is LGHDT and CDR2 is YNNKEL (reference sequence). The CDR3 totals 13 residues. In DNA form, the CDR3 reads TGTGCCAGCAGCCAAGATACAGCTACTGAAGCTTTCTTT. This codes for CASSQDTATEAFF.

The sample holds many counts of this clonotype. The rearrangement joins TRBV28 to TRBJ2-1, with 7 bases that match TRBD2. CDR1 is MDHEN, CDR2 SYDVKM, per germline. The junction had 12 bases not matched to a gene; V was cut back by 3 bases and J by 1 base. This CDR3 is 18 amino acids long. The CDR3 is CASSFLFGGGPSYNEQFF. For the CDR3, the DNA is TGTGCCAGCAGTTTTCTCTTCGGGGGAGGGCCGTCCTACAATGAGCAGTTCTTC.

There are a few counts of this clonotype. V is TRBV6-1 and J is TRBJ2-1; either TRBD1 or TRBD2 may supply D (5 bases each). This CDR3 is 16 amino acids long. Trimming removed 7 bases at V and 1 base at J, with 17 bases between. Germline values: CDR1 MNHNS, CDR2 SASEGT. CDR3 loop: CASNKWGLASYNEQFF. CDR3 coding DNA: TGTGCCAGCAACAAATGGGGGTTAGCGTCCTACAATGAGCAGTTCTTC.

This clonotype was detected many times. The chain couples TRBV7-2 to TRBJ1-4; weak D call: TRBD1 (5 bases). From germline, CDR1 is SGHTA and CDR2 FQGNSA. The CDR3 loop spans 17 amino acids. V was clipped by 3 bases and J by 3 bases, with 17 bases between them. DNA for the CDR3: TGTGCCAGCAGCTTTTCGATGGGCCCGGGGGCTAATGAAAAACTGTTTTTT. Protein product: CASSFSMGPGANEKLFF.

This clonotype was detected ten times or more. The V gene is TRBV7-3, the J gene TRBJ1-6, with 11 bases identical to TRBD1. In germline, CDR1 is SGHTA, CDR2 FQGTGA. J lost 7 bases, V lost 8 bases, and 4 bases had no gene match. The CDR3 totals 14 residues. The CDR3 sequence is CASRTGGRNSPLHF. The CDR3 region has the DNA TGTGCCAGCCGGACAGGGGGCCGCAATTCACCCCTCCACTTT.

The chain carries TRBV3-1 and TRBJ1-1, with a tentative D call TRBD1 (5 bases). CDR3 length equals 14 residues. Germline V gene data show CDR1 as LGHDT and CDR2 as YNNKEL (reference sequence). Deletions cut 4 bases from V and 1 base from J, with 10 bases between. Here the CDR3 DNA reads TGTGCCAGCAGCCGGCGGGGGGAGAACACTGAAGCTTTCTTT. Translating gives CASSRRGENTEAFF.

J is TRBJ1-2 and V is TRBV20-1, with D maybe TRBD1 (6 bases). The V end lost 3 bases, the J end lost 2 bases, and 16 bases lay between the germline ends. The CDR3 runs to 15 residues. Per the germline V gene, CDR1 is DFQATT and CDR2 is SNEGSKA (reference sequence). CDR3 protein: CSASPLTTGNYGYTF. The CDR3, as DNA: TGCAGTGCTAGTCCCTTAACAACAGGGAACTATGGCTACACCTTC.

The chain carries TRBV6-1 and TRBJ1-5; D is unresolved. The CDR3 has 13 amino acids. The germline V gene has CDR1 MNHNS and CDR2 SASEGT. V lost 5 bases to trimming and J lost 4 bases, with 9 bases between them. As DNA, the CDR3 is TGTGCCAGCAGTAATATAGCTAATCAGCCCCAGCATTTT. It specifies CASSNIANQPQHF.

This clonotype has a single count. The genes are TRBV4-1 and TRBJ1-1; D remains unclear. The CDR3 extends over 15 amino acids. Trimming left V 3 bases short and J 5 bases short, with 16 bases between. Looked up from germline, CDR1 is MGHRA and CDR2 is YSYEKL. The DNA of the CDR3 is TGCGCCAGCAGCCACCCACACGGGCGTCGGACTGAAGCTTTCTTT. This translates into CASSHPHGRRTEAFF.

This clonotype was seen ten or more times. CDR3 amino acids: CASSLRETTHNEQFF. CDR3 coding DNA: TGTGCCAGCAGCTTACGAGAGACCACCCACAATGAGCAGTTCTTC. V is TRBV11-2 and J is TRBJ2-1, with unresolved D. CDR3 size: 15 residues. V was clipped by 2 bases and J by 5 bases, with 13 bases between them. Germline lookup yields CDR1 SGHAT and CDR2 FQNNGV.

This clonotype was seen only a few times. The CDR3 sequence is CSALAERSYEQYF. Here the CDR3 DNA reads TGCAGTGCCCTAGCGGAAAGATCGTACGAGCAGTACTTC. The genes are TRBV20-1 and TRBJ2-7; 7 bases match TRBD2. V trimming: 6 bases; J trimming: 4 bases; junction bases outside the gene matches: 9. Germline lookup yields CDR1 DFQATT and CDR2 SNEGSKA (reference sequence). This CDR3 is built from 13 residues.

This clonotype occurred many times. V is TRBV6-1 and J is TRBJ1-1, with D possibly TRBD1 on 5 matching bases. The germline V gene has CDR1 MNHNS and CDR2 SASEGT. The V end lost 6 bases, the J end lost 9 bases, and 14 bases lay between the germline ends. This CDR3 has 12 residues. In nucleotides, the CDR3 is TGTGCCAGCAGGACAACAGGCCGCCAAGCTTTCTTT. Protein: CASRTTGRQAFF.

V usage is TRBV12-3 or TRBV12-4 and J usage is TRBJ2-1; 15 bases map to TRBD2. CDR3 length equals 17 residues. After removal of 6 bases from V and 4 bases from J, the junction contained 7 bases not matched to a gene. The CDR3 DNA sequence: TGTGCCAGCAGCCGGACTAGCGGGGGGGCGGAATACAATGAGCAGTTCTTC. Translating it yields CASSRTSGGAEYNEQFF.

This clonotype was detected ten times or more. The chain carries TRBV28 and TRBJ2-7, with 12 bases aligning to TRBD2. The V and J ends lost 6 bases and 1 base, in that order; junction bases with no gene match: 7. Germline lookup yields CDR1 MDHEN and CDR2 SYDVKM. CDR3 size: 16 residues. The CDR3 DNA reads TGTGCCAGCAGACCGCAGACTAGCGGGAGATCCTACGAGCAGTACTTC. It yields the protein CASRPQTSGRSYEQYF.

This clonotype was observed at least ten times. The chain uses TRBV27 and TRBJ2-7, with D unclear. Trimming left V 6 bases short and J 0 bases short, with 18 bases between. This CDR3 has 16 amino acids. Germline-derived CDR1 and CDR2 are MNHEY and SMNVEV (reference sequence). The CDR3 DNA is TGTGCCAGCAGCCCCATTTCGGCCGCGAGCTCCTACGAGCAGTACTTC. Translation: CASSPISAASSYEQYF.

This chain joins TRBV24-1 and TRBJ2-3; D is unresolved. The CDR3 is made up of 16 amino acids. Deletions cut 0 bases from V and 0 bases from J, with 9 bases between. From germline, CDR1 is KGHDR and CDR2 SFDVKD. As DNA, the CDR3 is TGTGCCACCAGTGATTTGCCCGCCGACAGCACAGATACGCAGTATTTT. Residues: CATSDLPADSTDTQYF.

This clonotype was observed many times. The chain employs TRBV5-8 and TRBJ1-1; no definite D call. Trimming left V 0 bases short and J 2 bases short, with 14 bases between. The CDR3 loop spans 16 amino acids. Germline lookup yields CDR1 SGHTS and CDR2 YDEGEE. The CDR3: CASSLDWAWINTEAFF. CDR3 bases: TGTGCCAGCAGCTTGGATTGGGCGTGGATCAACACTGAAGCTTTCTTT.

This clonotype was counted between two and nine times. This chain links TRBV20-1 with TRBJ2-2; TRBD2 aligns across 9 bases. This CDR3 has 15 residues. Germline V gene data show CDR1 as DFQATT and CDR2 as SNEGSKA (reference sequence). The J segment lost 2 bases and the V segment lost 6 bases, leaving 7 bases of the junction unmatched. CDR3 nucleotides: TGCAGTGCCAGGGGCCTAGCGGGAAACACCGGGGAGCTGTTTTTT. Its translation is CSARGLAGNTGELFF.

This clonotype was detected ten times or more. The rearrangement uses TRBV24-1 and TRBJ1-5; TRBD1 matches at 7 bases. Germline CDR1 KGHDR, CDR2 SFDVKD. With 8 bases clipped from V and 4 bases from J, the junction kept 7 bases outside the gene matches. This CDR3 has 14 residues. The chain's CDR3 is CATKGAGDNQPQHF. Here the CDR3 DNA reads TGTGCCACCAAGGGGGCTGGGGATAATCAGCCCCAGCATTTT.

V gene TRBV6-2 or TRBV6-3 combines with J gene TRBJ1-1; the D is unclear. V lost 0 bases and J lost 0, with 5 bases in between. The V gene's germline CDR1 is MNHEY and CDR2 SVGEGT. The CDR3 has 14 amino acids. CDR3 sequence reads: CASSYSRMNTEAFF. The DNA of the CDR3 is TGTGCCAGCAGTTACTCGCGGATGAACACTGAAGCTTTCTTT.

This clonotype has just a few counts. V and J are TRBV7-8 and TRBJ2-3, with a tentative D call TRBD1 (7 bases). Germline loops: CDR1 SGHVS, CDR2 FQNEAQ. This CDR3 comprises 14 residues. The V end lost 6 bases, the J end lost 3 bases, and 13 bases lay between the germline ends. CDR3 nucleotide sequence: TGTGCCAGCAGGGATGCAGGGGGGACAGATACGCAGTATTTT. This gives the protein CASRDAGGTDTQYF.